Described below is a single T cell receptor beta chain sequence and its context. The data stem from a study of shared clonotypes between healthy human individuals. Researchers ran the assay at a deep level. Assay: immunoSEQ multiplex PCR; the TCRdb copy retains only in-frame clones and omits some. The top ten hold approximately 0.41% of the sample, which has some 2,500,000 clones, under 95% seen once. This CDR3 spans 15 amino acids. The V gene lost 6 bases and the J gene lost 1 base, with 16 bases spanning the gap. Germline CDR1 and CDR2: SGDLS and YYNGEE. The sample was naive CD4+ T cells from PBMCs. Subset meaning: CD45RA+ positively selected. The TCR originated in a man aged 18 to 29 in good health. Some clones in this sample may be carry-over from other donors' samples. The rearrangement links TRBV9 to TRBJ1-1; the D is unclear. CDR3 protein: CASNREGRENTEAFF. The CDR3 bases are TGTGCCAGCAATAGGGAAGGCAGAGAGAACACTGAAGCTTTCTTT.